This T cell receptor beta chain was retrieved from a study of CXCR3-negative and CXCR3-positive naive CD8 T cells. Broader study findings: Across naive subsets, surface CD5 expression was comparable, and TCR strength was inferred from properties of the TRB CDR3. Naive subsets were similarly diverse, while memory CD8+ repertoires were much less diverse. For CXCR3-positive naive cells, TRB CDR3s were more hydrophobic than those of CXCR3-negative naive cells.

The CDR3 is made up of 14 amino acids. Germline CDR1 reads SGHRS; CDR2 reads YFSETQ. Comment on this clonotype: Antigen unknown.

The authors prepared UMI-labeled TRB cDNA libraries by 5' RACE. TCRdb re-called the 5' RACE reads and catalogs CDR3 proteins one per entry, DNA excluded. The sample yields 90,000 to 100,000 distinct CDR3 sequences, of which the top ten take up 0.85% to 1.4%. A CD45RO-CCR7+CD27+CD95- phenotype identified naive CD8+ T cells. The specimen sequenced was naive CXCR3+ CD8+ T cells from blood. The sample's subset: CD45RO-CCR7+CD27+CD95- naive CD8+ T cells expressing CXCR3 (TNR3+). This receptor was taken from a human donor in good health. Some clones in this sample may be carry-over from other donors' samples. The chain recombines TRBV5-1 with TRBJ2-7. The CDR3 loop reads CASSLATVSYEQYF. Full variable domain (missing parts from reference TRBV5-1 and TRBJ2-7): KAGVTQTPRYLIKTRGQQVTLSCSPISGHRSVSWYQQTPGQGLQFLFEYFSETQRNKGNFPGRFSGRQFSNSRSEMNVSTLELGDSALYLCASSLATVSYEQYFGPGTRLTVT.